This T cell receptor (beta chain) emerged from a study of T cell responses to AZD1222 COVID-19 vaccine. Overall study context: Second doses were pooled across both intervals (about 4 or about 12 weeks).

Study-level results: Seropositive AZD1222 recipients at baseline numbered only six or seven.

The germline CDR1 and CDR2 sequences are SGHVS and FQNEAQ. The V segment lost 1 base and the J segment 4 bases; nucleotides outside the gene matches: 9. CDR3 length equals 16 residues. Measured with immunoSEQ multiplex PCR; TCRdb has only the in-frame clones, and not every one. Among about 160,000 clones listed, around 89% were seen once. Worth noting for this clone: No antigen is known for it.

Material: peripheral blood, obtained on day 0 of AZD1222 vaccination. The V gene is TRBV7-8, the J gene TRBJ1-2, with 7 bases that match TRBD1. This sequence originates from an adult in good health. This CDR3 is CASSLGRIEGAYGYTF. The CDR3 region has the DNA TGTGCCAGCAGCTTAGGGCGTATAGAGGGGGCCTATGGCTACACCTTC.